A single sample gave rise to the 26 T cell receptor beta chains below, sequenced in a study of blood T cell repertoires in COVID-19. The protocol was immunoSEQ multiplex PCR, while the TCRdb copy is restricted to in-frame clones and leaves out a portion. This table holds some 220,000 clones, around 80% found once. The sample was peripheral blood. The receptors stem from a human donor in a cohort sampled during active COVID-19.

The gene calls are TRBV3-1 (or the pseudogene TRBV3-2) and TRBJ2-5, with 8 bases fitting TRBD1. Looked up from germline, CDR1 is LGHDT and CDR2 is YNNKEL (reference sequence). Trimming removed 4 bases from V and 3 bases from J; junction bases left unmatched: 4. CDR3 length equals 14 residues. The CDR3 region is CASSLTGEKETQYF. The CDR3 DNA follows: TGTGCCAGCAGCCTGACAGGGGAAAAAGAGACCCAGTACTTC.

This clone came up once. The rearrangement links TRBV6-1 to TRBJ1-5, with 9 bases fitting TRBD1. The CDR3 consists of 14 residues. Germline CDR1 is MNHNS and CDR2 is SASEGT. Trimming removed 8 bases from V and 4 bases from J; junction bases left unmatched: 6. The DNA for the CDR3 is TGTGCCAGCCCCGGGACAGGGAGGAATCAGCCCCAGCATTTT. Protein sequence: CASPGTGRNQPQHF.

The V gene is TRBV5-5, the J gene TRBJ1-1; the match to TRBD1 covers 7 bases. The CDR3 covers 15 residues. Germline V gene data show CDR1 as SGHKS and CDR2 as YYEKEE (reference sequence). Germline trimming cut 0 bases from V and 2 bases from J; bases unmatched to any gene: 4. DNA for the CDR3: TGTGCCAGCAGCTTGGGGGGGACAGCCAACACTGAAGCTTTCTTT. This gives the protein CASSLGGTANTEAFF.

The chain employs TRBV4-1 and TRBJ2-4; D perhaps matches TRBD1 (6 bases). Per germline, CDR1 MGHRA and CDR2 YSYEKL. V lost 2 bases to trimming and J lost 6 bases, with 14 bases between them. The CDR3 has 15 residues. The CDR3 DNA follows: TGCGCCAGCAGCCAAATTGAGGGCAGGGGAAACATTCAGTACTTC. The encoded protein is CASSQIEGRGNIQYF.

Worth noting for this clone: Other DNA sequences in the same sample also yield this CDR3. The CDR3 nucleotides are TGCGCCAGCAGCCCGGGACAGGGGAGTATAGCCAAAAACATTCAGTACTTC. The encoded protein is CASSPGQGSIAKNIQYF. The J gene is TRBJ2-4, the V gene TRBV5-1; 10 nucleotides match TRBD1. This CDR3 contains 17 residues. V dropped 4 bases and J dropped 0; count of bases not matched to a gene: 7. Germline loops: CDR1 SGHRS, CDR2 YFSETQ. Based on the CDR3 plus reference TRBV5-1 and TRBJ2-4, the full variable domain is KAGVTQTPRYLIKTRGQQVTLSCSPISGHRSVSWYQQTPGQGLQFLFEYFSETQRNKGNFPGRFSGRQFSNSRSEMNVSTLELGDSALYLCASSPGQGSIAKNIQYFGAGTRLSVL.

The chain employs TRBV9 and TRBJ1-2; 8 nucleotides match TRBD1. V lost 4 bases to trimming and J lost 2 bases; unmatched junction nucleotides: 7. The germline CDR1 and CDR2 sequences are SGDLS and YYNGEE. The CDR3 runs to 15 residues. Here the CDR3 reads CASSPGQGYNYGYTF. CDR3 bases: TGTGCCAGCAGCCCAGGACAGGGCTACAACTATGGCTACACCTTC. Together with reference TRBV9 and TRBJ1-2, the CDR3 gives the full variable domain: DSGVTQTPKHLITATGQRVTLRCSPRSGDLSVYWYQQSLDQGLQFLIQYYNGEERAKGNILERFSAQQFPDLHSELNLSSLELGDSALYFCASSPGQGYNYGYTFGSGTRLTVV.

The chain joins TRBV4-2 to TRBJ2-7; possibly TRBD2 for D (6 bases). This CDR3 spans 13 amino acids. V gave up 2 bases and J gave up 5 bases, with 10 bases separating them. From germline, CDR1 is LGHNA and CDR2 YNFKEQ. CDR3 region: CASSQPTSDEQYF. The CDR3 nucleotides are TGTGCCAGCAGCCAACCGACTAGTGACGAGCAGTACTTC.

This chain uses TRBV2 with TRBJ1-2, with D possibly being TRBD1 (6 bases). This CDR3 is built from 13 residues. Germline V lookup: CDR1 SNHLY, CDR2 FYNNEI. The germline V and J ends were trimmed by 6 bases and 9 bases, with 17 bases remaining between them. CDR3 sequence: CASSSTGYGSYTF. The CDR3 DNA sequence: TGTGCCAGCAGCTCCACAGGGTATGGAAGCTACACCTTC.

The chain combines TRBV6-5 with TRBJ2-5; 11 bases match TRBD2. CDR1 and CDR2 (germline): MNHEY, SVGAGI. The CDR3 sequence is 16 residues long. The V and J ends lost 0 bases and 5 bases, in that order; junction bases with no gene match: 5. In nucleotides, the CDR3 is TGTGCCAGCAGTTACTCGAAGGCTAGCGGGGGGGAGACCCAGTACTTC. Encoded protein: CASSYSKASGGETQYF.

The chain joins TRBV11-2 to TRBJ1-2; weak D call: TRBD1 (5 bases). This CDR3 region has 14 residues. Trimming removed 7 bases at V and 8 bases at J, with 20 bases between. CDR1 is SGHAT, CDR2 FQNNGV, per germline. In DNA form, the CDR3 reads TGTGCCAGCATCCCGGCTCGGGGGTTGTCGGGCTACACCTTC. Protein product: CASIPARGLSGYTF.

The J gene is TRBJ2-5, the V gene TRBV7-9, with TRBD1 matching 10 bases. From germline, CDR1 is SEHNR and CDR2 FQNEAQ (reference sequence). After removal of 5 bases from V and 5 bases from J, the junction contained 8 bases not matched to a gene. The CDR3 runs to 15 residues. The CDR3 spells CASSPQTGGGETQYF. The CDR3 bases are TGTGCCAGCAGCCCGCAGACAGGGGGCGGGGAGACCCAGTACTTC.

The chain combines TRBV14 with TRBJ2-1; 8 bases map to TRBD2. The V segment lost 0 bases and the J segment 6 bases; nucleotides outside the gene matches: 10. This CDR3 is 17 amino acids long. In germline, CDR1 is SGHDN, CDR2 FVKESK. CDR3 in amino acids: CASSQEGKGLASNEQFF. CDR3 DNA sequence: TGTGCCAGCAGCCAAGAGGGAAAAGGACTAGCCTCCAATGAGCAGTTCTTC. Looking up the rest from reference TRBV14 and TRBJ2-1 gives the full variable domain: EAGVTQFPSHSVIEKGQTVTLRCDPISGHDNLYWYRRVMGKEIKFLLHFVKESKQDESGMPNNRFLAERTGGTYSTLKVQPAELEDSGVYFCASSQEGKGLASNEQFFGPGTRLTVL.

This chain links TRBV12-5 with TRBJ2-1; the match to TRBD2 covers 9 bases. V shed 2 bases and J 9 bases; nucleotides not matched to a gene: 11. The CDR3 is 16 amino acids. Germline CDR1 is LGHNT and CDR2 is FRNRAP. The CDR3 is CASGLPWTSEGGEQFF. CDR3 sequence (DNA): TGTGCTAGTGGTTTGCCCTGGACTAGCGAAGGAGGTGAGCAGTTCTTC. The full variable domain, with the rest looked up from reference TRBV12-5 and TRBJ2-1, is DARVTQTPRHKVTEMGQEVTMRCQPILGHNTVFWYRQTMMQGLELLAYFRNRAPLDDSGMPKDRFSAEMPDATLATLKIQPSEPRDSAVYFCASGLPWTSEGGEQFFGPGTRLTVL.

The chain is built from TRBV3-1 (or the pseudogene TRBV3-2) and TRBJ2-6, with D possibly being TRBD1 (6 bases). V was trimmed by 1 base and J by 0 bases, leaving 7 bases between them. This CDR3 has 16 amino acids. Germline CDR1 is LGHDT and CDR2 is YNNKEL (reference sequence). The CDR3: CASSQGQVSGANVLTF. CDR3 DNA: TGTGCCAGCAGCCAAGGACAGGTCTCTGGGGCCAACGTCCTGACTTTC.

The chain recombines TRBV19 with TRBJ2-2, with 7 bases that match TRBD1. The CDR3 is 16 amino acids. Trimming cost V 4 bases and J 2 bases; bases outside gene matches: 7. Germline assignment: CDR1 LNHDA and CDR2 SQIVND (reference sequence). CDR3 amino acids: CASSKQTGSNTGELFF. The CDR3 coding sequence is TGTGCCAGTAGTAAACAGACAGGGTCCAACACCGGGGAGCTGTTTTTT. The variable domain in full, completed from reference TRBV19 and TRBJ2-2, reads DGGITQSPKYLFRKEGQNVTLSCEQNLNHDAMYWYRQDPGQGLRLIYYSQIVNDFQKGDIAEGYSVSREKKESFPLTVTSAQKNPTAFYLCASSKQTGSNTGELFFGEGSRLTVL.

This chain joins TRBV28 and TRBJ2-7, with TRBD2 matching 9 bases. V lost 6 bases and J lost 0; bases outside the gene matches: 3. The CDR3 contains 14 residues. Looked up from germline, CDR1 is MDHEN and CDR2 is SYDVKM. The CDR3 loop is CASRPSGTSYEQYF. The CDR3 nucleotides are TGTGCCAGCAGGCCTAGCGGGACCTCCTACGAGCAGTACTTC.

V gene TRBV2 combines with J gene TRBJ1-5; 8 bases match TRBD1. Germline CDR1 and CDR2: SNHLY and FYNNEI. This CDR3 spans 13 amino acids. The junction had 6 bases not matched to a gene; V was cut back by 9 bases and J by 5 bases. CDR3 region: CASRTGRDQPQHF. The CDR3 region has the DNA TGTGCCAGTCGGACAGGGAGAGATCAGCCCCAGCATTTT.

Only a few counts were recorded for this clone. The chain recombines TRBV4-1 with TRBJ1-5; TRBD1 is a possible D gene (5 bases). The CDR3 length is 15 residues. Trimming removed 0 bases at V and 6 bases at J, with 12 bases between. Germline V gene sequence: CDR1 MGHRA, CDR2 YSYEKL. The CDR3 DNA reads as TGCGCCAGCAGCCAAGATGGCGGGGCCCTTCAGCCCCAGCATTTT. This encodes CASSQDGGALQPQHF.

This clone showed up just a few times. This sequence joins TRBV5-6 and TRBJ1-5; D not certain. Trimming left V 1 base short and J 6 bases short, with 14 bases between. The CDR3 loop spans 15 amino acids. CDR1 is SGHDT and CDR2 is YYEEEE in the germline V gene. The CDR3: CASSLSGGVGQPQHF. The CDR3 coding sequence is TGTGCCAGCAGCTTGAGTGGCGGGGTTGGTCAGCCCCAGCATTTT. Full variable domain (rest looked up from reference TRBV5-6 and TRBJ1-5): DAGVTQSPTHLIKTRGQQVTLRCSPKSGHDTVSWYQQALGQGPQFIFQYYEEEERQRGNFPDRFSGHQFPNYSSELNVNALLLGDSALYLCASSLSGGVGQPQHFGDGTRLSIL.

The rearrangement uses TRBV28 and TRBJ2-7; TRBD1 matches 7 bases. V shed 6 bases, J shed 4 bases, and the junction held 6 bases outside the gene matches. Germline lookup yields CDR1 MDHEN and CDR2 SYDVKM. The CDR3 is 13 residues long. CDR3 region: CASREGARYEQYF. CDR3 DNA: TGTGCCAGCAGAGAGGGGGCGCGATACGAGCAGTACTTC. Supplemented by reference TRBV28 and TRBJ2-7, the full variable domain reads DVKVTQSSRYLVKRTGEKVFLECVQDMDHENMFWYRQDPGLGLRLIYFSYDVKMKEKGDIPEGYSVSREKKERFSLILESASTNQTSMYLCASREGARYEQYFGPGTRLTVT.

V and J are TRBV14 and TRBJ1-4; D is unclear. CDR3 length: 13 amino acids. V lost 6 bases, J lost 7 bases, and 12 bases lay in between. Per germline, CDR1 SGHDN and CDR2 FVKESK. The CDR3 DNA sequence: TGTGCCAGCAGGCGTGGCTCGGGTGAAAAACTGTTTTTT. Its translation is CASRRGSGEKLFF.

This clone was recorded a few times. The genes are TRBV6-5 and TRBJ1-1; TRBD1 might be the D (6 bases). Germline loops: CDR1 MNHEY, CDR2 SVGAGI. The V gene lost 5 bases and the J gene lost 4 bases, with 17 bases spanning the gap. The length of the CDR3 is 15 residues. This chain's CDR3 is CASSPPLRGFTEAFF. CDR3 nucleotide sequence: TGTGCCAGCAGTCCTCCCCTGAGGGGGTTCACTGAAGCTTTCTTT.

The gene calls are TRBV27 and TRBJ2-3; 10 bases agree with TRBD2. Trimming removed 3 bases from V and 4 bases from J; junction bases left unmatched: 7. The CDR3 loop spans 16 amino acids. Germline-derived CDR1 and CDR2 are MNHEY and SMNVEV (reference sequence). Here the CDR3 DNA reads TGTGCCAGCAGTTTGATATCGAGCGGGGGGGCAGATACGCAGTATTTT. Its translation is CASSLISSGGADTQYF.

As concerns this clone: Other nucleotide sequences from this sample produce the same CDR3. J is TRBJ1-4 and V is TRBV28; 8 bases map to TRBD1. V trimming: 3 bases; J trimming: 4 bases; junction bases outside the gene matches: 4. CDR1 MDHEN and CDR2 SYDVKM come from the germline V gene. The CDR3 has 15 residues. CDR3 bases: TGTGCCAGCAGTTTCCCCGGACAGGGTAATGAAAAACTGTTTTTT. This sequence encodes CASSFPGQGNEKLFF.

The gene calls are TRBV19 and TRBJ1-2; D possibly corresponds to TRBD1 (5 bases). Trimming removed 2 bases from V and 8 bases from J, with 12 bases in between. The CDR3 runs 13 residues. Germline V gene data show CDR1 as LNHDA and CDR2 as SQIVND (reference sequence). Written as DNA, the CDR3 is TGTGCCAGTAGTATAAGACAGCCCCGCGGCTACACCTTC. It codes for CASSIRQPRGYTF. The entire variable domain, with the rest obtained from reference TRBV19 and TRBJ1-2, is as follows: DGGITQSPKYLFRKEGQNVTLSCEQNLNHDAMYWYRQDPGQGLRLIYYSQIVNDFQKGDIAEGYSVSREKKESFPLTVTSAQKNPTAFYLCASSIRQPRGYTFGSGTRLTVV.

This clone was picked up a small number of times. This sequence joins TRBV15 and TRBJ2-7; TRBD2 matches at 8 bases. CDR1 is LNHNV and CDR2 is YYDKDF in the germline V gene (reference sequence). The CDR3 extends over 16 amino acids. The V gene end was trimmed by 0 bases and the J gene end by 3 bases; junction bases not matched to a gene: 7. The CDR3 sequence is CATSRDIREGLYEQYF. DNA of the CDR3: TGTGCCACCAGCAGAGACATACGGGAGGGGCTCTACGAGCAGTACTTC.